The next 18 T cell receptor beta chains were all read from a single sample in a study of cytomegalovirus exposure and HLA in healthy donors. The assay was immunoSEQ multiplex PCR, and TCRdb's table has in-frame clones only and misses some. The sample holds 150,000 to 200,000 clones, less than 85% seen once. Sequencing was carried out using PBMCs. Every receptor here comes from a man aged 18 to 30 in good health and CMV-seropositive.

This chain joins TRBV6-1 and TRBJ2-5; 11 bases are shared with TRBD2. The CDR3 length is 17 residues. V shed 3 bases and J 0 bases; nucleotides not matched to a gene: 6. Germline V gives CDR1 MNHNS, CDR2 SASEGT. The CDR3 loop reads CASSDGLTSGDQETQYF. CDR3 in DNA: TGTGCCAGCAGTGATGGGCTGACTAGCGGGGACCAAGAGACCCAGTACTTC.

The chain is built from TRBV4-1 and TRBJ1-3, with D possibly TRBD1 on 6 matching bases. V was trimmed by 1 base and J by 7 bases, leaving 17 bases between them. Germline CDR1 is MGHRA and CDR2 is YSYEKL. The CDR3 is 16 residues long. CDR3 sequence reads: CASSQVGNRDRNTIYF. CDR3 DNA sequence: TGCGCCAGCAGCCAAGTAGGGAACAGGGACCGCAACACCATATATTTT.

The chain is built from TRBV6-5 and TRBJ2-7; no reliable D call. This CDR3 is 16 amino acids long. Trimming shortened V by 3 bases and J by 2 bases, and 17 bases separated the two germline ends. The V gene's germline CDR1 is MNHEY and CDR2 SVGAGI. CDR3 in DNA: TGTGCCAGCAGTTATACCCCAACGGGTTCTACCTACGAGCAGTACTTC. It yields the protein CASSYTPTGSTYEQYF.

The chain uses TRBV28 and TRBJ1-2; D may be TRBD1 (6 bases). Trimming took off 5 bases at V and 8 bases at J, with 21 bases between the two ends. In germline, CDR1 is MDHEN, CDR2 SYDVKM. The CDR3 loop spans 15 amino acids. The CDR3 sequence is CASSAPGHTIGGYTF. The CDR3 DNA sequence: TGTGCCAGCAGTGCCCCGGGACATACTATAGGCGGCTACACCTTC.

The J gene is TRBJ2-5, the V gene TRBV4-1, with 10 bases lining up with TRBD2. In germline, CDR1 is MGHRA, CDR2 YSYEKL. The CDR3 consists of 17 residues. J was trimmed by 5 bases and V by 3 bases; bases with no gene match: 12. CDR3 in DNA: TGCGCCAGCAGCCAGTCGGGACTAGCGTCGTGGGGGGAGACCCAGTACTTC. Translating it yields CASSQSGLASWGETQYF.

The V and J genes are TRBV4-2 and TRBJ2-1, with D tentatively TRBD1 (5 bases). The CDR3 is 14 amino acids. The ends were cut back, 4 bases at V and 6 bases at J, with 13 bases in the middle. Germline CDR1 is LGHNA and CDR2 is YNFKEQ. The CDR3 coding sequence is TGTGCCAGCAGCCCTTTTTCAGGGCCCAATGAGCAGTTCTTC. Protein product: CASSPFSGPNEQFF.

V and J are TRBV7-2 and TRBJ1-1; perhaps TRBD1 as D (5 bases). V lost 7 bases and J 5 bases, leaving 17 bases between the germline ends. This CDR3 is built from 14 residues. Germline CDR1 and CDR2: SGHTA and FQGNSA. This CDR3 reads CASTQTPGRTEAFF. CDR3 coding DNA: TGTGCCAGCACCCAAACCCCAGGGCGGACTGAAGCTTTCTTT.

The chain recombines TRBV11-3 with TRBJ2-3; D unresolved. The germline V gene has CDR1 SGHNT and CDR2 YENEEA. V was trimmed by 4 bases and J by 7 bases, leaving 12 bases between them. The length of the CDR3 is 13 residues. Written as DNA, the CDR3 is TGTGCCAGCAGCTCCCGGTCCTCCTATACGCAGTATTTT. This encodes CASSSRSSYTQYF.

The V call is TRBV29-1, the J call TRBJ2-7, with D possibly being TRBD2 (7 bases). Trimming stripped 5 bases from V and 0 bases from J, with 11 bases between. Germline V lookup: CDR1 SQVTM, CDR2 ANQGSEA. The CDR3 is 13 amino acids. The CDR3 nucleotides read TGCAGCGTTCGGGGGGCCTCCTCCTACGAGCAGTACTTC. Its protein is CSVRGASSYEQYF.

This clone was counted a single time. The rearrangement joins TRBV6-1 to TRBJ1-3, with D possibly TRBD1 on 5 matching bases. This CDR3 spans 17 amino acids. The V gene's germline CDR1 is MNHNS and CDR2 SASEGT. V lost 0 bases and J 8 bases, leaving 20 bases between the germline ends. The CDR3 DNA follows: TGTGCCAGCAGTGAAGCGATCTCCCGGGCCTTCAGGGACACCATATATTTT. Translating it yields CASSEAISRAFRDTIYF.

This chain uses TRBV5-1 with TRBJ2-5, with TRBD2 matching 11 bases. Germline CDR1 and CDR2: SGHRS and YFSETQ. This CDR3 contains 17 residues. V lost 0 bases, J lost 5 bases, and 9 bases stayed unmatched. Written as DNA, the CDR3 is TGCGCCAGCAGCTTGGCTAGCGGGGGGCCGGACGGGGAGACCCAGTACTTC. It yields the protein CASSLASGGPDGETQYF. Variable domain in full (rest from reference TRBV5-1 and TRBJ2-5): KAGVTQTPRYLIKTRGQQVTLSCSPISGHRSVSWYQQTPGQGLQFLFEYFSETQRNKGNFPGRFSGRQFSNSRSEMNVSTLELGDSALYLCASSLASGGPDGETQYFGPGTRLLVL.

A word on this clone: The sample contains more than one DNA sequence encoding this CDR3. The chain recombines TRBV5-1 with TRBJ2-2; no clear D. CDR1 SGHRS and CDR2 YFSETQ come from the germline V gene. Trimming cost V 1 base and J 1 base, with 5 bases left between them. CDR3 length: 14 residues. The CDR3 DNA follows: TGCGCCAGCAGCTTGTACGGGAACACCGGGGAGCTGTTTTTT. This sequence encodes CASSLYGNTGELFF.

This chain joins TRBV19 and TRBJ2-5, with TRBD2 matching 9 bases. The CDR3 extends over 18 amino acids. Germline CDR1 and CDR2: LNHDA and SQIVND (reference sequence). V gave up 3 bases and J gave up 1 base; unmatched junction bases: 12. Here the CDR3 DNA reads TGTGCCAGTAGTATGGGGGCCCCTAGCGGGGCCCTCCAAGAGACCCAGTACTTC. It encodes CASSMGAPSGALQETQYF. Looking up the rest from reference TRBV19 and TRBJ2-5 gives the full variable domain: DGGITQSPKYLFRKEGQNVTLSCEQNLNHDAMYWYRQDPGQGLRLIYYSQIVNDFQKGDIAEGYSVSREKKESFPLTVTSAQKNPTAFYLCASSMGAPSGALQETQYFGPGTRLLVL.

The V call is TRBV29-1, the J call TRBJ2-1, with 12 bases that match TRBD2. Germline V CDR1 and CDR2: SQVTM, ANQGSEA. J was trimmed by 2 bases and V by 6 bases; bases with no gene match: 8. This CDR3 contains 16 residues. CDR3 sequence reads: CSVPILAGGTYNEQFF. The CDR3, as DNA: TGCAGCGTCCCCATACTAGCGGGAGGAACCTACAATGAGCAGTTCTTC.

V usage is TRBV5-1 and J usage is TRBJ2-7, with D possibly matching TRBD1 (6 bases). CDR1 is SGHRS, CDR2 YFSETQ, per germline. V shed 4 bases and J shed 6 bases, with 14 bases lying between them. There are 13 residues in the CDR3. CDR3 loop: CASSLGSGVEQYF. CDR3 bases: TGCGCCAGCAGCCTCGGGTCAGGGGTCGAGCAGTACTTC.

The gene calls are TRBV13 and TRBJ2-5; D not certain. Trimming shortened V by 5 bases and J by 1 base, and 2 bases separated the two germline ends. Germline V gene data show CDR1 as PRHDT and CDR2 as FYEKMQ (reference sequence). This CDR3 region has 11 residues. CDR3 DNA sequence: TGTGCCAGCAGCCTCCAAGAGACCCAGTACTTC. Its protein product is CASSLQETQYF.

This clone turned up a few times. The chain couples TRBV27 to TRBJ1-2; 8 bases align to TRBD1. The J segment lost 5 bases and the V segment lost 7 bases, leaving 6 bases of the junction unmatched. Per the germline V gene, CDR1 is MNHEY and CDR2 is SMNVEV (reference sequence). The CDR3 has 13 residues. CDR3 amino acids: CASTGGSGYGYTF. The CDR3 coding sequence is TGTGCCAGCACAGGGGGCTCGGGGTATGGCTACACCTTC.

V usage is TRBV6-1 and J usage is TRBJ2-7; D is unresolved. There are 11 residues in the CDR3. Trimming cost V 8 bases and J 2 bases, with 7 bases left between them. The germline V gene has CDR1 MNHNS and CDR2 SASEGT. CDR3 region: CASRSAYEQYF. CDR3 nucleotides: TGTGCCAGCCGGTCGGCCTACGAGCAGTACTTC.